Listed below are T cell receptor beta chains from one sample, sequenced in a study of T cell clonotyping in hematopoietic cell transplantation. The data were produced by immunoSEQ multiplex PCR, yet TCRdb's version contains in-frame clones alone and is incomplete. This table has around 19,000 clones, 60% to 85% appearing once. Specimen: peripheral blood mononuclear cells, collected before stem cell transplant. The receptors derive from a man in his 60s with acute myeloid leukemia. Some clones in this sample may be carry-over from other donors' samples. Both conserved end residues are part of each CDR3. Each record gives: clone size, J gene, V gene, D gene, CDR3 protein, CDR3 DNA. A D gene is named only where the DNA matches it firmly. Part of the rows lack a size; the others show once, few, many or a class for expanded clones.

- | TRBJ2-2 | TRBV4-1 | - | CASSRQVSHTGELFF | TGCGCCAGCAGCCGGCAGGTATCCCACACCGGGGAGCTGTTTTTT
- | TRBJ2-3 | TRBV2 | TRBD2 | CASRETSGGTTDTQYF | TGTGCCAGCAGGGAGACTAGCGGGGGGACCACAGATACGCAGTATTTT
once | TRBJ2-1 | TRBV6-1 | - | CASSEEPGLYNEQFF | TGTGCCAGCAGTGAGGAACCGGGCCTCTACAATGAGCAGTTCTTC
once | TRBJ2-7 | TRBV4-1 | - | CASSTLAGQYEQYF | TGCGCCAGCAGTACGTTAGCTGGACAATACGAGCAGTACTTC
- | TRBJ1-1 | TRBV9 | - | CASSTRTAMNTEAFF | TGTGCCAGCAGCACCCGGACGGCCATGAACACTGAAGCTTTCTTT
- | TRBJ1-4 | TRBV7-6 | - | CASSPRRDGEKLFF | TGTGCCAGCAGCCCCCGTCGGGATGGGGAAAAACTGTTTTTT
- | TRBJ2-6 | TRBV5-6 | - | CASSWPLGTGANVLTF | TGTGCCAGCAGCTGGCCCCTTGGAACTGGGGCCAACGTCCTGACTTTC
- | TRBJ1-3 | TRBV6-1 | - | CASSSRDEGNTIYF | TGTGCCAGCAGTAGCCGGGACGAAGGCAACACCATATATTTT
- | TRBJ2-3 | TRBV14 | TRBD1 | CASSSRTGGPDTQYF | TGTGCCAGCAGCTCTCGGACAGGGGGCCCAGATACGCAGTATTTT
- | TRBJ2-7 | TRBV10-3 | TRBD1 | CAISRQGTREQYF | TGTGCCATCAGCAGACAGGGTACACGCGAGCAGTACTTC
- | TRBJ2-2 | TRBV29-1 | - | CSVDGGGGRTGELFF | TGCAGCGTTGATGGGGGTGGCGGGCGCACCGGGGAGCTGTTCTTT
- | TRBJ2-4 | TRBV11-1 | - | CASSLMGRTAKNIQYF | TGTGCCAGCAGCTTAATGGGGCGGACGGCCAAAAACATTCAGTACTTC
- | TRBJ2-3 | TRBV9 | TRBD1 | CASSVSWDRATDTQYF | TGTGCCAGCAGCGTATCGTGGGACAGAGCCACAGATACGCAGTATTTT
- | TRBJ1-6 | TRBV11-2 | - | CASSLEMVYNSPLHF | TGTGCCAGCAGCTTAGAAATGGTGTATAATTCACCCCTCCACTTT
- | TRBJ1-2 | TRBV27 | - | CASTPWAASNYGYTF | TGTGCCAGCACCCCCTGGGCAGCCTCTAACTATGGCTACACCTTC
- | TRBJ1-6 | TRBV2 | - | CAQAEQYNSPLHF | TGTGCCCAAGCCGAGCAGTATAATTCACCCCTCCACTTT